The present TCR beta chain was sequenced within a study of T cell repertoires in cytomegalovirus infection. Study-level information: Use of recently identified HLA-C-restricted and well-studied HLA-B-restricted CMV epitopes was part of the study. Public TCR beta signatures indicated both CMV infection and matching HLA type.

This clonotype has a handful of counts. Its antigen is unknown. TCRdb itself ran the reads through MiXCR, one entry per CDR3 protein. The table includes about 500,000 distinct CDR3 sequences, about 33% detected once. Broader study findings: CMV-specific TCR beta clonotypes restricted by HLA-C were the ones dominating the ex vivo response. Individuals carrying CMV plus the relevant HLA were identified by cumulative frequency of public TCR beta families.

Sequenced here: cultured PBMCs, sampled from culture after CMV antigen stimulation. The receptor's source is a human donor in good health (CMV status not recorded). Some clones in this sample may be carry-over from other donors' samples.

The CDR3 nucleotides are TGTGCCAGCAGCCCAGGGATTGTTGGCACCGGGGAGCTGTTTTTT. This sequence encodes CASSPGIVGTGELFF. The V gene is TRBV28, the J gene TRBJ2-2, with D possibly being TRBD1 (5 bases). CDR3 length: 15 amino acids. V shed 6 bases and J shed 4 bases, with 15 bases lying between them. Germline loops: CDR1 MDHEN, CDR2 SYDVKM.